Shown below are 31 T cell receptor beta chains from a single sample sequenced in a study of T cells in women clearing cervical HPV infection. Produced via immunoSEQ multiplex PCR; TCRdb's table is partial and in-frame only. This sample's table has 40,000 or so clones. The material sequenced was blood buffy coat. All receptors derive from a woman aged 18 to 75 with a cervical HPV16 infection that either progressed to CIN3+ or cleared (not recorded which).

The CDR3: CASRSTLSSGNTIYF. The CDR3 bases that were read are TGTGCCAGCAGGTCCACATTGAGCTCTGGAAACACC. This chain uses TRBV7-9 with TRBJ1-3, with D uncertain. The sequence runs out 3 residues before the end of the CDR3; the remainder is reconstructed from the germline J gene. The V end was cut by 6 bases, the J end by 0 bases, with 12 bases between. The V gene's germline CDR1 is SEHNR and CDR2 FQNEAQ (reference sequence). There are 15 residues in the CDR3.

Details on this clone: The read halts 3 residues ahead of the CDR3 end, with the missing end drawn from the germline J gene. The chain employs TRBV12-3 or TRBV12-4 and TRBJ2-1; maybe TRBD1 (6 bases). This CDR3 has 14 residues. Trimming pared 1 base from V and 3 bases from J, leaving 7 bases between. The CDR3 here is CASSLGGGYNEQFF. Partial CDR3 DNA: TGTGCCAGCAGTTTAGGAGGGGGCTACAATGAG.

In the case of this clone: The read terminates 3 residues ahead of where the CDR3 ends, so the germline J gene completes it. The chain is built from TRBV18 and TRBJ2-2; 9 bases match TRBD2. The CDR3 runs 17 residues. With V trimmed by 2 bases and J by 3 bases, 7 bases remained unmatched. Germline V gene data show CDR1 as KGHSH and CDR2 as LQKENI. The CDR3 bases that were read are TGTGCCAGCTCACCAGCGGGAGCTAGCGGGGACACCGGGGAG. Translated, it gives CASSPAGASGDTGE. The full CDR3 is CASSPAGASGDTGELFF.

With respect to this clone: The DNA ends 3 residues before the CDR3 does, and the rest of the CDR3 is filled in from the germline J gene. The chain is built from TRBV11-2 and TRBJ2-7; D call uncertain. CDR1 and CDR2 from the germline V gene are SGHAT and FQNNGV. V was cut by 5 bases and J by 4 bases, with 6 bases left in between. The CDR3 is made up of 11 amino acids. Partial CDR3 DNA: TGTGCCAGCAGCGTCCTATACGAG. Translated: CASSVLYE. The full CDR3 protein is CASSVLYEQYF. The variable domain in full, with the rest retrieved from reference TRBV11-2 and TRBJ2-7, is EAGVAQSPRYKIIEKRQSVAFWCNPISGHATLYWYQQILGQGPKLLIQFQNNGVVDDSQLPKDRFSAERLKGVDSTLKIQPAKLEDSAVYLCASSVLYEQYFGPGTRLTVT.

The CDR3 sequence: CASSQYGRGKEAQYF. CDR3 DNA, as far as it was read: TGTGCCAGCAGCCAATACGGCAGGGGGAAAGAAGCG. The chain combines TRBV7-2 with TRBJ2-3; TRBD1 agrees at 7 bases. The read comes to an end 3 residues before the CDR3 does, leaving the germline J gene to fill in the end. The CDR3 contains 15 residues. From germline, CDR1 is SGHTA and CDR2 FQGNSA.

The DNA read from the CDR3 is TGTGCCAGCAGCGCTGGAAGCGGGATCTATGAG. This codes for CASSAGSGIYE. The whole CDR3 sequence reads CASSAGSGIYEQFF. The genes are TRBV9 and TRBJ2-1; 7 bases match TRBD2. The read falls 3 residues short of the CDR3 end, and the missing part is taken from the germline J gene. V gave up 3 bases and J gave up 8 bases; unmatched junction bases: 8. From germline, CDR1 is SGDLS and CDR2 YYNGEE. The CDR3 is 14 amino acids.

In regard to this clone: A read error may produce the germline difference seen at one junction end. Coverage ceases 3 residues before the CDR3 finishes, and the germline J gene fills in the end. The chain joins TRBV30 to TRBJ2-5, with D unclear. CDR3 length: 15 residues. The V gene's germline CDR1 is GTSNPN and CDR2 SVGIG (reference sequence). This CDR3 is CVWSVGLDRQETQYF. CDR3 DNA (partial): TGTGTCTGGAGTGTAGGTCTAGACCGCCAAGAGACC. Full variable domain (missing parts from reference TRBV30 and TRBJ2-5): SQTIHQWPATLVQPVGSPLSLECTVEGTSNPNLYWYRQAAGRGLQLLFYSVGIGQISSEVPQNLSASRPQDRQFILSSKKLLLSDSGFYLCVWSVGLDRQETQYFGPGTRLLVL.

Details on this clone: The sequence runs out 3 residues before the end of the CDR3; the remainder is reconstructed from the germline J gene. V and J are TRBV5-1 and TRBJ1-1, with a tentative D call TRBD1 (5 bases). The CDR3 loop spans 15 amino acids. V was shortened by 4 bases and J by 3 bases, with 16 bases between the two germline ends. Germline CDR1 is SGHRS and CDR2 is YFSETQ. The CDR3 region is CASSGRQLGDTEAFF. The DNA read from the CDR3 is TGCGCCAGCAGCGGCAGACAGCTTGGGGACACTGAA.

Comment on this clone: From the germline J gene comes the end of the CDR3, since the read stops 3 residues before it. The chain couples TRBV4-1 to TRBJ2-6; 8 bases are a match to TRBD1. Germline CDR1 reads MGHRA; CDR2 reads YSYEKL. Trimming took 2 bases from V and 1 from J; bases not matched to a gene: 7. The CDR3 has 18 amino acids. The covered CDR3 bases are TGCGCCAGCAGCCAAAACCCCAGGGGGCTTTCTGGGGCCAACGTC. Protein product: CASSQNPRGLSGANV. The CDR3, in full, reads CASSQNPRGLSGANVLTF.

Remarks on this clone: The junction does not match germline at one end; this may be a read error. The read ends 3 residues before the CDR3 terminus; that terminus is restored from the germline J gene. In the same sample, other DNA sequences code for this CDR3. The chain carries TRBV7-9 and TRBJ1-3; TRBD1 might be the D (6 bases). Per the germline V gene, CDR1 is SEHNR and CDR2 is FQNEAQ (reference sequence). The CDR3 runs to 15 residues. The part of the CDR3 DNA that was read is TGTGCCAGCAGACTGGACAGCTCCTCTGGAAACACG. It translates to CASRLDSSSGNT. The CDR3 reads in full as CASRLDSSSGNTIYF.

Comment on this clone: Sequencing ends 3 residues short of the CDR3 end; the germline J gene provides the rest. The chain joins TRBV9 to TRBJ1-2; 7 nucleotides match TRBD1. J lost 0 bases, V lost 4 bases, and 9 bases had no gene match. CDR1 and CDR2 from the germline V gene are SGDLS and YYNGEE. CDR3 length: 16 amino acids. This chain's CDR3 is CASSPRTGVTNYGYTF. The sequenced part of the CDR3 DNA is TGTGCCAGCAGCCCGCGGACAGGCGTGACTAACTATGGC.

Comments on this clone: The CDR3 extends 3 residues past the end of the read, so its final part is completed from the germline J gene. The chain combines TRBV20-1 with TRBJ2-6; D perhaps matches TRBD2 (5 bases). The CDR3 is 16 residues long. Germline V gives CDR1 DFQATT, CDR2 SNEGSKA (reference sequence). The V and J ends lost 0 bases and 0 bases respectively, with 9 bases between them. The CDR3 bases that were read are TGCAGTGCTAGAGATGGACTGCGCTCTGGGGCCAACGTC. Protein: CSARDGLRSGANV. Given in full, the CDR3 is CSARDGLRSGANVLTF.

About this clone: Read sequence stops 3 residues before the CDR3 end, and the germline J gene provides the missing end. The rearrangement uses TRBV7-2 and TRBJ1-4; TRBD1 matches at 7 bases. The germline CDR1 and CDR2 sequences are SGHTA and FQGNSA. With V trimmed by 5 bases and J by 4 bases, 4 bases remained unmatched. CDR3 size: 14 residues. The part of the CDR3 DNA that was read is TGTGCCAGCAGCCAGGACAGGCGTAATGAAAAA. Translation: CASSQDRRNEK. The complete CDR3 sequence is CASSQDRRNEKLFF.

Points on this clone: From the germline J gene comes the end of the CDR3, since the read stops 3 residues before it. The rearrangement links TRBV7-3 to TRBJ2-3; tentatively, D is TRBD1 or TRBD2 (5 bases each). CDR1 is SGHTA and CDR2 is FQGTGA in the germline V gene. The length of the CDR3 is 15 residues. The DNA read from the CDR3 is TGTGCCAGCAGCGAGAACCGGACCCTCAGGGAGACG. Protein sequence: CASSENRTLRET. The full CDR3 reads CASSENRTLRETQYF. The full variable domain, rest sourced from reference TRBV7-3 and TRBJ2-3, is GAGVSQTPSNKVTEKGKYVELRCDPISGHTALYWYRQSLGQGPEFLIYFQGTGAADDSGLPNDRFFAVRPEGSVSTLKIQRTERGDSAVYLCASSENRTLRETQYFGPGTRLTVL.

Regarding this clone: The read halts 3 residues ahead of the CDR3 end, with the missing end drawn from the germline J gene. The chain uses TRBV9 and TRBJ2-3; tentative D call: TRBD1 (6 bases). The germline V gene has CDR1 SGDLS and CDR2 YYNGEE. The CDR3 is 14 amino acids. CDR3 amino acids: CASSVQGERETQYF. The CDR3 bases that were read are TGTGCCAGCAGTGTACAGGGTGAAAGGGAGACG.

In the case of this clone: The read terminates 3 residues ahead of where the CDR3 ends, so the germline J gene completes it. The chain joins TRBV9 to TRBJ2-2; tentative D call: TRBD1 (6 bases). The CDR3 is 16 residues long. V lost 4 bases and J 0 bases, leaving 13 bases between the germline ends. Germline V lookup: CDR1 SGDLS, CDR2 YYNGEE. The CDR3 sequence: CASSSGQLTNTGELFF. The DNA read from the CDR3 is TGTGCCAGCAGCTCGGGACAACTCACGAACACCGGGGAG.

As to this clone: Sequencing ends 3 residues short of the CDR3 end; the germline J gene provides the rest. This chain connects TRBV30 to TRBJ1-2, with D uncertain. This CDR3 is 11 amino acids long. In germline, CDR1 is GTSNPN, CDR2 SVGIG (reference sequence). The chain's CDR3 is CAWSGVYDYTF. The CDR3 bases that were read are TGTGCCTGGAGTGGAGTCTACGAC.

Note on this clone: The sequence runs out 3 residues before the end of the CDR3; the remainder is reconstructed from the germline J gene. V gene TRBV14 combines with J gene TRBJ2-3; the D is unclear. CDR1 SGHDN and CDR2 FVKESK come from the germline V gene. The CDR3 runs to 16 residues. CDR3 DNA, as far as it was read: TGTGCCAGCAGCCAAGGCCTAGTTAGAAGCCAAGAGACG. It specifies CASSQGLVRSQET. The whole CDR3 is CASSQGLVRSQETQYF.

A remark on this clone: The sequence runs out 3 residues before the end of the CDR3; the remainder is reconstructed from the germline J gene. This chain uses TRBV7-9 with TRBJ1-2, with D unclear. The germline CDR1 and CDR2 sequences are SEHNR and FQNEAQ (reference sequence). The CDR3 consists of 15 residues. This CDR3 is CASSQESGSSYDYTF. Partial CDR3 DNA: TGTGCCAGCAGCCAAGAAAGCGGATCCTCCTACGAC.

Comment on this clone: The CDR3 end falls 3 residues outside the read, so it is completed with the germline J gene. The chain is built from TRBV20-1 and TRBJ2-7, with D hard to call. CDR1 is DFQATT and CDR2 is SNEGSKA in the germline V gene (reference sequence). The CDR3 length is 14 residues. The V end lost 3 bases, the J end lost 5 bases, and 17 bases lay between the germline ends. Here the CDR3 reads CSASSWRLRNEQYF. The covered CDR3 bases are TGCAGTGCTAGCAGTTGGCGGCTAAGGAACGAG.

For this clone: The missing CDR3 end, 3 residues past where the read stops, is filled in from the germline J gene. J is TRBJ2-2 and V is TRBV30; possible D gene TRBD1, 6 bases. Germline CDR1 reads GTSNPN; CDR2 reads SVGIG (reference sequence). This CDR3 spans 15 amino acids. The CDR3 sequence is CAWSVRGNYNSPLFF. The DNA read from the CDR3 is TGTGCCTGGAGTGTAAGGGGGAACTATAATTCACCG.

About this clone: One end of the junction varies from germline; a read error may be responsible. Read coverage stops 3 residues before the CDR3 terminus; the germline J gene supplies the remainder. The chain is built from TRBV7-7 and TRBJ1-2; D gene uncertain. Germline V lookup: CDR1 SSHAT, CDR2 FNYEAQ (reference sequence). This CDR3 region has 11 residues. Partial CDR3 DNA: TGTGCTAGCAGCTTTACAGCCGGC. This translates into CASSFTAG. The full CDR3 reads CASSFTAGYTF. Filled out from reference TRBV7-7 and TRBJ1-2, the complete variable domain reads GAGVSQSPRYKVTKRGQDVTLRCDPISSHATLYWYQQALGQGPEFLTYFNYEAQPDKSGLPSDRFSAERPEGSISTLTIQRTEQRDSAMYRCASSFTAGYTFGSGTRLTVV.

Concerning this clone itself: Compared with germline, one end of the junction differs, possibly owing to a read error. This CDR3 is CSVGSPGAYVYTF. The part of the CDR3 DNA that was read is TGCAGCGTGGGGAGTCCAGGGGCCTATGTC. The chain recombines TRBV29-1 with TRBJ1-2; possible D gene TRBD1, 6 bases. The read stops 3 residues short of the end of the CDR3; the missing end is completed from the germline J gene. This CDR3 region has 13 residues. The germline V gene encodes CDR1 SQVTM and CDR2 ANQGSEA.

CDR3 sequence reads: CAWRGAEASYDYTF. CDR3 DNA (partial): TGTGCCTGGAGAGGGGCGGAGGCTTCCTACGAC. The chain combines TRBV30 with TRBJ1-2, with D possibly being TRBD1 (5 bases). The sequence runs out 3 residues before the end of the CDR3; the remainder is reconstructed from the germline J gene. The CDR3 contains 14 residues. Germline loops: CDR1 GTSNPN, CDR2 SVGIG (reference sequence).

Concerning this clone itself: The read comes to an end 3 residues before the CDR3 does, leaving the germline J gene to fill in the end. The chain links TRBV7-6 to TRBJ2-2; TRBD2 matches 8 bases. The trim removed 4 bases at V and 1 base at J, leaving 5 bases unmatched. CDR3 length: 16 residues. CDR1 is SGHVS and CDR2 is FNYEAQ in the germline V gene. CDR3 sequence reads: CASSSISGVNTGELFF. CDR3 DNA (partial): TGTGCCAGCAGCTCCATTAGCGGGGTGAACACCGGGGAG.

As regards this clone: Read coverage stops 3 residues before the CDR3 terminus; the germline J gene supplies the remainder. V is TRBV19 and J is TRBJ2-3, with D possibly being TRBD2 (6 bases). The CDR3 consists of 14 residues. Looked up from germline, CDR1 is LNHDA and CDR2 is SQIVND (reference sequence). The part of the CDR3 DNA that was read is TGTGCCAGTGGGTTTGGGGGGTCCAGGGAGACG. This encodes CASGFGGSRET. The whole CDR3 reads CASGFGGSRETQYF.

Note on this clone: The CDR3 goes on 3 residues after the read ends, and that part is filled in from the germline J gene. The chain carries TRBV28 and TRBJ2-7; 10 bases are a match to TRBD1. CDR1 and CDR2 from the germline V gene are MDHEN and SYDVKM. The V gene end was trimmed by 8 bases and the J gene end by 3 bases; junction bases not matched to a gene: 10. The CDR3 has 15 amino acids. Partial CDR3 DNA: TGTGCCAGCGGATCGGGACAGGGGTTAATCTACGAG. Translation: CASGSGQGLIYE. The CDR3 in its entirety is CASGSGQGLIYEQYF.

Regarding this clone: The read terminates 3 residues ahead of where the CDR3 ends, so the germline J gene completes it. This chain connects TRBV7-6 to TRBJ2-3; D might be TRBD1 (5 bases). Germline V CDR1 and CDR2: SGHVS, FNYEAQ. The CDR3 runs 13 residues. Partial CDR3 DNA: TGTGCCAGCAGCAGGGGCCATCAAGAGACG. Amino acid sequence: CASSRGHQET. The full-length CDR3 reads as CASSRGHQETQYF.

On this clone itself: The DNA ends 3 residues before the CDR3 does, and the rest of the CDR3 is filled in from the germline J gene. This chain links TRBV28 with TRBJ2-7, with TRBD2 matching 11 bases. Germline CDR1 reads MDHEN; CDR2 reads SYDVKM. V gave up 5 bases and J gave up 1 base; unmatched junction bases: 4. The CDR3 has 15 residues. The CDR3 is CASSETSGTSYEQYF. The covered CDR3 bases are TGTGCCAGCAGTGAGACTAGCGGGACATCCTACGAG.

A remark on this clone: The read halts 3 residues ahead of the CDR3 end, with the missing end drawn from the germline J gene. The chain recombines TRBV23-1 with TRBJ1-2; D is perhaps TRBD1 (6 bases). TRBV23-1 is placed among ORFs of uncertain function. The CDR3 spans 15 residues. Trimming cost V 5 bases and J 6 bases, with 19 bases left between them. The sequenced CDR3 bases are TGCGCCAGCAGTGCCCTTAGGACAGAGATTAATGGC. This translates into CASSALRTEING. The full CDR3 protein is CASSALRTEINGYTF.

On this clone itself: The CDR3 end lies 3 residues beyond the end of the read and is filled in from the germline J gene. The chain links TRBV30 to TRBJ2-2; a weak D match, TRBD1 (6 bases). There are 12 residues in the CDR3. Per germline, CDR1 GTSNPN and CDR2 SVGIG (reference sequence). CDR3 sequence reads: CAWSRGFEKLFF. The sequenced CDR3 bases are TGTGCCTGGAGTAGGGGGTTCGAAAAG.